This T cell receptor beta chain came from a study of B cell selection in AIRE deficiency. Findings and limits, study-wide: Shared Treg sequences were biased toward short CDR3s with few non-templated nucleotide insertions. Patient Tconv cells held 25% to 35% of Treg sequences shared by healthy donors. Healthy Tconv contained 36.6% of shared healthy Treg sequences; only TCRbeta sequenced.

Comment on this clone: Its target is unknown.

CDR1 and CDR2 (germline): MNHEY, SVGAGI. V was cut by 6 bases and J by 5 bases, with 9 bases left in between. The CDR3 loop spans 12 amino acids. The assay was immunoSEQ multiplex PCR, and TCRdb's table has in-frame clones only and misses some. The table shows 20,000 to 30,000 clones, with roughly 97% occurring only once. CD4+CD127+ cells were sorted as the conventional CD4 T cells. This clonotype was obtained from a human donor in good health. The chain has TRBV6-5 and TRBJ2-3; a weak D match, TRBD2 (5 bases). Sequenced: CD4+CD127+ conventional T cells sorted from PBMCs. The CDR3 reads CASSWRRDTQYF. The DNA for the CDR3 is TGTGCCAGCAGCTGGAGGAGAGATACGCAGTATTTT.